The 13 T cell receptor beta chains below were found in one sample sequenced in a study of T-cell reconstitution after alpha-beta-depleted transplantation in children. Unique molecular identifiers were built into the TCRbeta library. TCRdb re-analysed the PCR reads in MiXCR, keeping a single row per CDR3 protein. The sample yields about 980,000 distinct CDR3 sequences, about 30% seen once. The material sequenced was PBMCs, mostly from graft donor cells, taken 360 days after TCRalphabeta/CD19-depleted stem cell transplant. The origin of the receptors is a boy less than two years old who had a stem cell transplant for SCID, so the T cells may come from the graft donor.

The CDR3 sequence: CATSDSLKMDRGQYNEQFF. The CDR3 DNA sequence: TGTGCCACCAGTGATTCTCTGAAAATGGACAGGGGGCAATACAATGAGCAGTTCTTC. The rearrangement links TRBV24-1 to TRBJ2-1, with TRBD1 identical over 11 bases. Germline assignment: CDR1 KGHDR and CDR2 SFDVKD. V was pared by 2 bases and J by 4 bases, with 12 bases of the junction left unmatched. CDR3 length equals 19 residues.

This sequence joins TRBV5-1 and TRBJ2-2; the D gene is possibly TRBD2 (6 bases). V lost 4 bases to trimming and J lost 3 bases, with 13 bases between them. The CDR3 has 15 amino acids. Germline V gene lookup returns CDR1 SGHRS and CDR2 YFSETQ. The CDR3 DNA sequence: TGCGCCAGCAGCCCGGCCCGGAGGGACACCGGGGAGCTGTTTTTT. Translated: CASSPARRDTGELFF. The full variable domain, its missing parts supplied by reference TRBV5-1 and TRBJ2-2, is KAGVTQTPRYLIKTRGQQVTLSCSPISGHRSVSWYQQTPGQGLQFLFEYFSETQRNKGNFPGRFSGRQFSNSRSEMNVSTLELGDSALYLCASSPARRDTGELFFGEGSRLTVL.

This clonotype was counted a few times. The V gene is TRBV20-1, the J gene TRBJ2-3; D is undetermined. Germline V gene sequence: CDR1 DFQATT, CDR2 SNEGSKA (reference sequence). Trimming removed 2 bases at V and 12 bases at J, with 21 bases between. CDR3 length: 14 amino acids. The CDR3 is CSARPAQGSPVQYF. The DNA for the CDR3 is TGCAGTGCTAGACCTGCACAAGGGTCCCCGGTCCAGTATTTT.

Remarks on this clonotype: Its ends do not fully match the called genes, so a read error is possible. The chain carries TRBV5-5 and TRBJ1-1; possible D gene TRBD1, 5 bases. The CDR3 length is 16 residues. The germline gives CDR1 SGHKS, CDR2 YYEKEE (reference sequence). The DNA of the CDR3 is TGTGCCAGTAGCTTGCCCGCGAAGAGTCCAGGGACTGAAGCTTTCTTT. It codes for CASSLPAKSPGTEAFF.

The sample holds many counts of this clonotype. This chain joins TRBV2 and TRBJ2-7, with D tentatively TRBD2 (5 bases). The V end lost 5 bases, the J end lost 7 bases, and 18 bases lay between the germline ends. This CDR3 spans 14 amino acids. CDR1 and CDR2 (germline): SNHLY, FYNNEI. The CDR3 reads CASSSARVPKEQYF. DNA of the CDR3: TGTGCCAGCAGTTCGGCGCGGGTGCCCAAGGAGCAGTACTTC.

This clonotype was found a few times. J is TRBJ2-1 and V is TRBV2; possibly TRBD1 for D (5 bases). There are 15 residues in the CDR3. Germline CDR1 SNHLY, CDR2 FYNNEI. V shed 5 bases and J shed 2 bases, with 13 bases lying between them. The CDR3 spells CASSSDRGTYNEQFF. In nucleotides, the CDR3 is TGTGCCAGCAGTTCCGACAGAGGCACCTACAATGAGCAGTTCTTC.

This clonotype has a count of ten or more. The rearrangement links TRBV10-2 to TRBJ1-1, with 8 bases fitting TRBD1. This CDR3 has 13 amino acids. Per germline, CDR1 WSHSY and CDR2 SAAADI. V was pared by 7 bases and J by 0 bases, with 1 base of the junction left unmatched. This CDR3 reads CASKDRVNTEAFF. The CDR3 coding sequence is TGCGCCAGCAAGGACAGGGTGAACACTGAAGCTTTCTTT.

The chain combines TRBV9 with TRBJ2-3; D call uncertain. CDR1 and CDR2 (germline): SGDLS, YYNGEE. The CDR3 is made up of 16 amino acids. V lost 0 bases to trimming and J lost 0 bases, with 11 bases between them. The CDR3 coding sequence is TGTGCCAGCAGCGTAGTTGGCAGTCCTAGCACAGATACGCAGTATTTT. Residues: CASSVVGSPSTDTQYF.

This clonotype appeared a few times. V gene TRBV7-2 combines with J gene TRBJ1-1, with D unresolved. Germline lookup yields CDR1 SGHTA and CDR2 FQGNSA. V was shortened by 1 base and J by 6 bases, with 12 bases between the two germline ends. The CDR3 has 14 amino acids. CDR3 DNA: TGTGCCAGCAGCTTAGAGCGAGTGTTTCCTGAAGCTTTCTTT. Protein product: CASSLERVFPEAFF. The full variable domain, rest sourced from reference TRBV7-2 and TRBJ1-1, is GAGVSQSPSNKVTEKGKDVELRCDPISGHTALYWYRQSLGQGLEFLIYFQGNSAPDKSGLPSDRFSAERTGGSVSTLTIQRTQQEDSAVYLCASSLERVFPEAFFGQGTRLTVV.

This clonotype was seen more than once but under ten times. The V gene is TRBV28, the J gene TRBJ2-7; TRBD2 agrees at 7 bases. Unmatched junction bases numbered 8, after V lost 3 bases and J lost 3 bases. The V gene's germline CDR1 is MDHEN and CDR2 SYDVKM. The CDR3 totals 15 residues. Here the CDR3 DNA reads TGTGCCAGCAGTTTTACGGGAGGAGGCCTCTACGAGCAGTACTTC. Protein sequence: CASSFTGGGLYEQYF.

This clonotype came up a few times. The rearrangement joins TRBV4-2 to TRBJ2-3; 10 bases agree with TRBD2. The junction had 4 bases not matched to a gene; V was cut back by 2 bases and J by 2 bases. The CDR3 has 16 residues. CDR1 is LGHNA, CDR2 YNFKEQ, per germline. CDR3 in DNA: TGTGCCAGCAGCCAAATACTAGCGGGGACCACAGATACGCAGTATTTT. It yields the protein CASSQILAGTTDTQYF.

The J gene is TRBJ1-1, the V gene TRBV2; D may be TRBD1 (6 bases). The CDR3 extends over 13 amino acids. Trimming took 6 bases from V and 11 from J, leaving 19 bases between them. Germline V lookup: CDR1 SNHLY, CDR2 FYNNEI. CDR3 coding DNA: TGTGCCAGCAGATGGACAGACTTGTACTCGGCTTTCTTT. This encodes CASRWTDLYSAFF.

The rearrangement uses TRBV5-1 and TRBJ1-1; D is perhaps TRBD1 (5 bases). Germline values: CDR1 SGHRS, CDR2 YFSETQ. V was clipped by 4 bases and J by 3 bases, with 22 bases between them. This CDR3 is built from 17 residues. CDR3 coding DNA: TGCGCCAGCAGCGCCAGGTGGGGGGACTCCTCTCACACTGAAGCTTTCTTT. Translation gives CASSARWGDSSHTEAFF.